Listed below are T cell receptor beta chains from one sample, sequenced in a study of cytomegalovirus exposure and HLA in healthy donors. Here immunoSEQ multiplex PCR was the method, and the copy in TCRdb shows in-frame clones only, minus some. The sample records tens of thousands of clones, 65% to 80% being singletons. The material sequenced was PBMCs. These receptors were collected from a middle-aged man in good health and CMV-seropositive. CDR3s include the opening cysteine and the closing phenylalanine or tryptophan. D genes are given only for firm matches. A clone size is listed for some rows: how often the clone was seen (once, few, many), or a class if it is expanded.

CDR3 length	D gene	V gene	J gene	clone size	CDR3 DNA	CDR3 protein
15	TRBD1	TRBV27	TRBJ1-2	NA	TGTGCCAGCAGTCACCGGGACAGAGCTAACTATGGCTACACCTTC	CASSHRDRANYGYTF
19	TRBD1	TRBV9	TRBJ2-7	few	TGTGCCAGCAGCTCAGGAGGCGGCTGGGGACAGGGTGGAAACTACGAGCAGTACTTC	CASSSGGGWGQGGNYEQYF
16	TRBD1	TRBV18	TRBJ1-5	NA	TGTGCCAGCTCCCCCGGGGGACAGGGGCTCAATCAGCCCCAGCATTTT	CASSPGGQGLNQPQHF
18	TRBD1	TRBV2	TRBJ1-6	NA	TGTGCCAGCAGCGACCTAGGACAGGGGAGGACCTATAATTCACCCCTCCACTTT	CASSDLGQGRTYNSPLHF
14	NA	TRBV19	TRBJ1-2	NA	TGTGCCAGTAGTATACAGATAACTAACTATGGCTACACCTTC	CASSIQITNYGYTF
12	NA	TRBV29-1	TRBJ1-1	NA	TGCAGCGTTACCCCCGGGACAAACGCGGGGGTCTTT	CSVTPGTNAGVF
13	NA	TRBV25-1	TRBJ1-5	once	TGTGCCAGCATGGGGTCAGGGGATCAGCCCCAGCATTTT	CASMGSGDQPQHF
16	NA	TRBV7-2	TRBJ1-1	NA	TGTGCCAGCAGCTTAGTGGGGGCCCGGGGGAACACTGAAGCTTTCTTT	CASSLVGARGNTEAFF
13	NA	TRBV7-9	TRBJ1-2	NA	TGTGCCAGCAGCTTAGCCACTATGGATGGCTACACCTTC	CASSLATMDGYTF
18	TRBD2	TRBV18	TRBJ2-3	few	TGTGCCAGCTCACCGGGGCTAGCGGGGGCCTGGTACACAGATACGCAGTATTTT	CASSPGLAGAWYTDTQYF